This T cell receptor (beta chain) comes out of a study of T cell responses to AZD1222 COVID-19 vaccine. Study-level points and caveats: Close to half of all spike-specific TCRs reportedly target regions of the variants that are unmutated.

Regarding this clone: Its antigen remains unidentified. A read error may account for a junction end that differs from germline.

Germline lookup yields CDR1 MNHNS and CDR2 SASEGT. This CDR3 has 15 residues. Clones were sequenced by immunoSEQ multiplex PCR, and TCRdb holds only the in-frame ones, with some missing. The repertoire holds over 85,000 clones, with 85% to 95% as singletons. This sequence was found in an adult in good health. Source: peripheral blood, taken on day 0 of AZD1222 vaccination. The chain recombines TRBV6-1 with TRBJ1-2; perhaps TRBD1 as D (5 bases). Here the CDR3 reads CASSEAKTANYGYTF. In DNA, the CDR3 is TGTGCCAGCAGCGAAGCTAAGACAGCTAACTATGGCTACACCTTC.